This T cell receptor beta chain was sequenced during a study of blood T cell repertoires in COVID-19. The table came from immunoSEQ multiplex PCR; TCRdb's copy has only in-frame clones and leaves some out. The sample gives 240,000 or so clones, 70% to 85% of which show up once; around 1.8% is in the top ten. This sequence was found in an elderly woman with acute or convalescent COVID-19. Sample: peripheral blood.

The CDR3 DNA reads as TGTGCCAGCAGGGTTAGACAGGGTATCAATGAGCAGTTCTTC. Translated, it gives CASRVRQGINEQFF. This chain uses TRBV6-5 with TRBJ2-1, with TRBD1 matching 7 bases. The V gene's germline CDR1 is MNHEY and CDR2 SVGAGI. This CDR3 is 14 amino acids long. V shed 6 bases, J shed 6 bases, and the junction held 8 bases outside the gene matches.